This passage covers 9 T cell receptor beta chains from one sample sequenced in a study of identical twins. TCRdb reanalysed the 5' RACE reads using MiXCR and keeps one entry per CDR3 protein. The sample holds 1.5 million or so distinct CDR3 sequences; around 29% are singletons and the top ten take 0.27%. Sample: cord blood. These receptors all stem from a newborn girl in good health.

This clonotype was observed a handful of times. This rearrangement joins TRBV7-9 to TRBJ2-5; 9 nucleotides line up with TRBD2. V gave up 5 bases and J gave up 3 bases; unmatched junction bases: 7. The CDR3 consists of 15 residues. Germline lookup yields CDR1 SEHNR and CDR2 FQNEAQ (reference sequence). CDR3 sequence: CASSQTSGLKETQYF. The CDR3 DNA is TGTGCCAGCAGCCAGACTAGCGGCCTAAAAGAGACCCAGTACTTC.

In its sample, this clonotype was seen a few times. The chain carries TRBV20-1 and TRBJ1-2; D gene unclear. V was clipped by 0 bases and J by 4 bases, with 9 bases between them. Looked up from germline, CDR1 is DFQATT and CDR2 is SNEGSKA (reference sequence). The CDR3 runs to 13 residues. In DNA, the CDR3 is TGCAGTGCTAGAGACGGACTAAGCTATGGCTACACCTTC. Translation gives CSARDGLSYGYTF.

The chain is built from TRBV20-1 and TRBJ2-7, with 9 bases that match TRBD2. Germline V CDR1 and CDR2: DFQATT, SNEGSKA (reference sequence). This CDR3 spans 14 amino acids. V was clipped by 3 bases and J by 3 bases; unmatched bases: 6. As DNA, the CDR3 is TGCAGTGCTAGGTCACTAGCGGGCGTCTACGAGCAGTACTTC. Its protein is CSARSLAGVYEQYF.

This clonotype was counted a few times. J is TRBJ2-1 and V is TRBV6-1; TRBD2 agrees at 10 bases. The CDR3 sequence is 17 residues long. In germline, CDR1 is MNHNS, CDR2 SASEGT. V shed 0 bases and J 8 bases; nucleotides not matched to a gene: 10. CDR3 in DNA: TGTGCCAGCAGTGAAGCGGAGCTAGCGGGAGTCTTACATGAGCAGTTCTTC. Translated, it gives CASSEAELAGVLHEQFF.

The chain links TRBV20-1 to TRBJ1-1, with 9 bases that match TRBD1. The CDR3 runs 15 residues. Germline CDR1 is DFQATT and CDR2 is SNEGSKA (reference sequence). V dropped 7 bases and J dropped 1; count of bases not matched to a gene: 10. CDR3 coding DNA: TGCAGTGTCAGGGACAGGGTAGGGTGGAACACTGAAGCTTTCTTT. Residues: CSVRDRVGWNTEAFF.

This clonotype was found a few times. The CDR3 is CSARGGVRGLYEQYF. CDR3 in DNA: TGCAGTGCTAGAGGTGGAGTAAGGGGGCTCTACGAGCAGTACTTC. This chain connects TRBV20-1 to TRBJ2-4, with 7 bases identical to TRBD1. The end of the DNA fits TRBJ2-7 better, so the J call may be wrong. CDR1 is DFQATT, CDR2 SNEGSKA, per germline (reference sequence). This CDR3 has 15 amino acids.

This chain uses TRBV6-1 with TRBJ1-1, with a tentative D call TRBD1 (6 bases). CDR1 is MNHNS and CDR2 is SASEGT in the germline V gene. V lost 7 bases and J 0 bases, leaving 21 bases between the germline ends. This CDR3 has 17 amino acids. CDR3 nucleotide sequence: TGTGCCAGCAAAGTCAGTGTGGGGGCCGGAATGAACACTGAAGCTTTCTTT. Amino acids: CASKVSVGAGMNTEAFF.

This clonotype was detected only a few times. The chain uses TRBV6-1 and TRBJ2-4, with 12 positions matching TRBD2. The J call is in doubt because the DNA end fits TRBJ2-5 better. The germline V gene encodes CDR1 MNHNS and CDR2 SASEGT. CDR3 size: 16 residues. The CDR3 nucleotides are TGTGCCAGCACCACCCGACTAGCGGGGGACCAAGAGACCCAGTACTTC. Its protein product is CASTTRLAGDQETQYF.

The gene calls are TRBV4-1 and TRBJ1-1, with D perhaps TRBD1 (5 bases). The germline CDR1 and CDR2 sequences are MGHRA and YSYEKL. The CDR3 extends over 16 amino acids. Trimming stripped 4 bases from V and 1 base from J, with 16 bases between. CDR3 DNA sequence: TGCGCCAGCAGCCCCAGCGGGGCCCAAGGGAACACTGAAGCTTTCTTT. Amino acid sequence: CASSPSGAQGNTEAFF.